A single sample gave rise to the 23 T cell receptor beta chains below, sequenced in a study of shared clonotypes between healthy human individuals. Assay used: immunoSEQ multiplex PCR; TCRdb lists only in-frame clones, some missing. This sample has 600,000 to 750,000 clones, with around 72% found just once. The sequencing sample was made of memory CD4+ T cells sorted from blood. Noted subset: CD45RA-negative fraction. The receptors shown here come from a woman in her twenties or thirties in good health.

This chain joins TRBV6-1 and TRBJ1-4, with TRBD1 as a possible D gene (6 bases). Trimming stripped 5 bases from V and 6 bases from J, with 16 bases between. The CDR3 sequence is 15 residues long. Germline V lookup: CDR1 MNHNS, CDR2 SASEGT. The CDR3 DNA reads TGTGCCAGCAGTACCGACAGGACGAACCATGAAAAACTGTTTTTT. This sequence encodes CASSTDRTNHEKLFF.

This chain uses TRBV7-2 with TRBJ1-3; D ambiguous. V was shortened by 4 bases and J by 0 bases, with 10 bases between the two germline ends. Germline loops: CDR1 SGHTA, CDR2 FQGNSA. This CDR3 contains 15 residues. The CDR3 DNA reads TGTGCCAGCAGCTCCTCTCTACTCTCTGGAAACACCATATATTTT. Its protein product is CASSSSLLSGNTIYF.

This clone was counted once. The rearrangement links TRBV7-9 to TRBJ1-3, with D possibly being TRBD1 (5 bases). The germline CDR1 and CDR2 sequences are SEHNR and FQNEAQ (reference sequence). The CDR3 extends over 16 amino acids. V lost 2 bases, J lost 0 bases, and 11 bases lay in between. CDR3 in DNA: TGTGCCAGCAGCTTACCTCGCGACAGCTCTGGAAACACCATATATTTT. This sequence encodes CASSLPRDSSGNTIYF.

This rearrangement joins TRBV10-3 to TRBJ1-2; tentative D call: TRBD1 (5 bases). V dropped 10 bases and J dropped 4 bases, with 13 bases sitting between them. This CDR3 spans 12 amino acids. In germline, CDR1 is ENHRY, CDR2 SYGVKD. The CDR3 reads CATPGATYGYTF. CDR3 DNA sequence: TGTGCCACACCCGGGGCGACCTATGGCTACACCTTC.

The gene calls are TRBV11-2 and TRBJ1-2; D is unclear. The CDR3 runs 13 residues. Germline V gene sequence: CDR1 SGHAT, CDR2 FQNNGV. Trimming took off 5 bases at V and 3 bases at J, with 10 bases between the two ends. Here the CDR3 DNA reads TGTGCCAGCAGCCTCGGACGGCACTATGGCTACACCTTC. Translated, it gives CASSLGRHYGYTF.

The V gene is TRBV10-3, the J gene TRBJ2-7; 9 nucleotides line up with TRBD2. The CDR3 length is 13 residues. Germline V lookup: CDR1 ENHRY, CDR2 SYGVKD. V gave up 2 bases and J gave up 12 bases; unmatched junction bases: 8. CDR3 bases: TGTGCCATCAGTGAGGAGGTAGCGGGAGATGCGTACTTC. It yields the protein CAISEEVAGDAYF.

This clone appeared once. The same CDR3 also results from other DNA sequences found in this sample. The chain links TRBV7-9 to TRBJ2-7; the match to TRBD1 covers 7 bases. J was trimmed by 5 bases and V by 5 bases; bases with no gene match: 3. This CDR3 has 12 amino acids. The germline V gene encodes CDR1 SEHNR and CDR2 FQNEAQ (reference sequence). In DNA, the CDR3 is TGTGCCAGCAGCCGACAGGGCCACGAGCAGTACTTC. Protein sequence: CASSRQGHEQYF.

The gene calls are TRBV30 and TRBJ1-1; D is ambiguous. The CDR3 is 16 residues long. Trimming cost V 0 bases and J 5 bases, with 19 bases left between them. Per the germline V gene, CDR1 is GTSNPN and CDR2 is SVGIG (reference sequence). DNA for the CDR3: TGTGCCTGGAGTGTGGGGAAGGAACAGCGCAGGACTGAAGCTTTCTTT. Translated: CAWSVGKEQRRTEAFF.

This rearrangement joins TRBV7-8 to TRBJ2-7; D uncertain. CDR3 length equals 13 residues. Germline lookup yields CDR1 SGHVS and CDR2 FQNEAQ. V lost 5 bases and J lost 3, with 11 bases in between. CDR3 residues: CASSPGPGYEQYF. The CDR3 DNA reads TGTGCCAGCAGCCCAGGACCTGGCTACGAGCAGTACTTC.

This clone was observed a few times. The chain uses TRBV6-1 and TRBJ2-6; maybe TRBD2 (5 bases). Germline CDR1 is MNHNS and CDR2 is SASEGT. This CDR3 has 15 amino acids. This CDR3 is CGIKDGGSGANVLTF. In DNA form, the CDR3 reads TGTGGTATAAAAGACGGAGGCTCTGGGGCCAACGTCCTGACTTTC.

The chain carries TRBV4-2 and TRBJ2-7; TRBD2 aligns across 11 bases. CDR1 LGHNA and CDR2 YNFKEQ come from the germline V gene. The CDR3 is 16 amino acids. V was clipped by 0 bases and J by 4 bases; unmatched bases: 5. This CDR3 reads CASSQDKSSGGYEQYF. The CDR3 coding sequence is TGTGCCAGCAGCCAAGATAAGTCTAGCGGGGGGTACGAGCAGTACTTC.

The chain combines TRBV27 with TRBJ2-1; 9 bases map to TRBD2. J gave up 6 bases and V 2 bases, and 5 bases lay outside the gene matches. Germline V gene sequence: CDR1 MNHEY, CDR2 SMNVEV (reference sequence). This CDR3 has 15 amino acids. Here the CDR3 DNA reads TGTGCCAGCAGTTTAATGGCGGGAGGGAGCAATGAGCAGTTCTTC. Its protein product is CASSLMAGGSNEQFF.

The chain links TRBV10-1 to TRBJ1-2; D not resolved. The CDR3 covers 13 residues. Trimming cost V 3 bases and J 5 bases, with 10 bases left between them. Germline lookup yields CDR1 WNHNN and CDR2 SYGVQD (reference sequence). CDR3 amino acids: CASSESGLYGYTF. In DNA form, the CDR3 reads TGCGCCAGCAGTGAATCAGGATTATATGGCTACACCTTC.

This clone was counted only a few times. The sample contains more than one DNA sequence encoding this CDR3. The J gene is TRBJ2-5, the V gene TRBV11-2; 9 positions match TRBD1. Germline-derived CDR1 and CDR2 are SGHAT and FQNNGV. The CDR3 has 14 residues. Unmatched junction bases numbered 4, after V lost 4 bases and J lost 4 bases. The CDR3 nucleotides read TGTGCCAGCAGCTCACAGGGGGCAGTAGAGACCCAGTACTTC. Protein: CASSSQGAVETQYF.

This chain joins TRBV2 and TRBJ1-1; 8 bases are shared with TRBD1. The CDR3 is 15 residues long. Germline assignment: CDR1 SNHLY and CDR2 FYNNEI. V lost 5 bases, J lost 1 base, and 6 bases stayed unmatched. CDR3 region: CASSRDRRSNTEAFF. In nucleotides, the CDR3 is TGTGCCAGCAGTAGGGACAGGAGGTCGAACACTGAAGCTTTCTTT.

About this clone: At the DNA level, this CDR3 is encoded by other sequences in the same sample as well. The genes are TRBV10-3 and TRBJ1-5; 7 nucleotides align to TRBD1. V shed 6 bases, J shed 5 bases, and the junction held 4 bases outside the gene matches. Germline assignment: CDR1 ENHRY and CDR2 SYGVKD. The CDR3 has 13 amino acids. This CDR3 is CAIRGQGDQPQHF. The CDR3 DNA sequence: TGTGCCATCAGAGGTCAGGGGGATCAGCCCCAGCATTTT.

The genes are TRBV5-6 and TRBJ2-1; 16 nucleotides line up with TRBD2. CDR1 is SGHDT and CDR2 is YYEEEE in the germline V gene. The CDR3 is 18 residues long. V trimming: 2 bases; J trimming: 7 bases; junction bases outside the gene matches: 9. The CDR3 reads CASSFGTSGRVIINEQFF. The CDR3 DNA reads as TGTGCCAGCAGCTTCGGGACTAGCGGGAGGGTAATAATAAATGAGCAGTTCTTC.

The gene calls are TRBV7-8 and TRBJ2-1, with 11 nucleotides matching TRBD2. The CDR3 consists of 15 residues. After removal of 6 bases from V and 6 bases from J, the junction contained 7 bases not matched to a gene. From germline, CDR1 is SGHVS and CDR2 FQNEAQ. Here the CDR3 reads CASSPTSGVGNEQFF. CDR3 nucleotides: TGTGCCAGCAGTCCGACTAGCGGGGTGGGCAATGAGCAGTTCTTC.

On this clone: Within the sample, other DNA sequences also encode this same CDR3. The CDR3 region is CSVAYNNEQFF. In DNA, the CDR3 is TGCAGCGTTGCTTACAACAATGAGCAGTTCTTC. The chain links TRBV29-1 to TRBJ2-1; no clear D gene. The CDR3 is made up of 11 amino acids. Germline V lookup: CDR1 SQVTM, CDR2 ANQGSEA. Trimming pared 4 bases from V and 5 bases from J, leaving 6 bases between.

Comment on this clone: An end of the junction differs from the germline gene, which may be a read error. The rearrangement uses TRBV28 and TRBJ2-7; 9 bases map to TRBD1. There are 15 residues in the CDR3. The germline CDR1 and CDR2 sequences are MDHEN and SYDVKM. The CDR3 DNA is TGTGCCAGCAGGCGCTCGGGACAGGGCTCCTCCGAGCAGTACTTC. Translated: CASRRSGQGSSEQYF.

The V gene is TRBV4-1, the J gene TRBJ2-7, with a tentative D call TRBD2 (6 bases). In germline, CDR1 is MGHRA, CDR2 YSYEKL. Trimming took off 1 base at V and 2 bases at J, with 15 bases between the two ends. The CDR3 is 16 amino acids. The chain's CDR3 is CASSQAPAGGTYEQYF. CDR3 nucleotides: TGCGCCAGCAGCCAAGCCCCAGCGGGCGGTACCTACGAGCAGTACTTC.

The chain is built from TRBV29-1 and TRBJ1-2; unclear D gene. The CDR3 contains 12 residues. From germline, CDR1 is SQVTM and CDR2 ANQGSEA. Deletions cut 7 bases from V and 7 bases from J, with 16 bases between. CDR3 coding DNA: TGCAGCGCTGAGTCCCGGTTGGGTGGCTACACCTTC. It encodes CSAESRLGGYTF.

The chain is built from TRBV7-9 and TRBJ1-2; D is undetermined. Germline V gene data show CDR1 as SEHNR and CDR2 as FQNEAQ (reference sequence). V lost 5 bases and J 5 bases, leaving 21 bases between the germline ends. This CDR3 spans 16 amino acids. The CDR3 is CASSPGGPSHPYGYTF. CDR3 DNA sequence: TGTGCCAGCAGCCCCGGCGGGCCATCGCACCCATATGGCTACACCTTC.